This TCR beta chain was identified during a study of breast tumors, draining lymph nodes, adjacent tissues. Findings and limits, study-wide: Tumor TCR diversity was below lymph nodes but above nontumor tissue.

The germline V gene encodes CDR1 SGHDT and CDR2 YYEEEE. The CDR3 is made up of 14 amino acids. V dropped 2 bases and J dropped 3; count of bases not matched to a gene: 5. TCRdb reprocessed the multiplex PCR reads via MiXCR and lists one record per CDR3 protein. The profile shows approximately 37,000 distinct CDR3 sequences, 35% to 40% of them singletons. This clonotype has ten or more counts. Its specificity is unknown. Sequencing input: breast tumor tissue. This TCR was recovered from a female donor with breast cancer. Some clones in this sample may be carry-over from other donors' samples. The V gene is TRBV5-6, the J gene TRBJ2-7, with 7 bases lining up with TRBD2. CDR3 sequence (DNA): TGTGCCAGCAGCTTCGGACTAGAGGACTACGAGCAGTACTTC. Translated, it gives CASSFGLEDYEQYF.